Sequencing of this T cell receptor (beta chain) was carried out in a study of shared clonotypes between healthy human individuals. The repertoire was sequenced with immunoSEQ multiplex PCR; TCRdb's copy has only in-frame clones and lacks some. The table has over 2 million clones, about 90% seen once; the top ten hold about 0.41%. This clone showed up just once. CDR1 is LGHNA, CDR2 YSLEER, per germline. The CDR3 runs 14 residues. Trimming took 0 bases from V and 10 from J, leaving 13 bases between them. The V call is TRBV4-3, the J call TRBJ2-1, with D hard to call. The specimen was naive CD4+ T cells from PBMCs. Subset described: CD45RA+ positively selected. This receptor was taken from a man younger than 30 in good health. Some clones in this sample may be carry-over from other donors' samples. CDR3 sequence reads: CASSQDNSLGEQFF. The CDR3 DNA follows: TGCGCCAGCAGCCAAGATAATTCGCTCGGGGAGCAGTTCTTC.